One and the same sample provided the 28 T cell receptor beta chains below, sequenced in a study of CD8 T cells in ankylosing spondylitis. TCRdb independently ran MiXCR on the 5' RACE reads; one entry per CDR3 protein. The table includes 150,000 to 200,000 distinct CDR3 sequences, 10% to 15% detected once. Sequenced input: blood, either unsorted or a sorted T cell fraction (not recorded which). These receptors were collected from a female donor with ankylosing spondylitis or in good health (not recorded which).

There are many counts of this clonotype. The rearrangement links TRBV7-2 to TRBJ2-7; TRBD2 aligns across 10 bases. The CDR3 spans 15 residues. CDR1 is SGHTA, CDR2 FQGNSA, per germline. After removal of 4 bases from V and 9 bases from J, the junction contained 12 bases not matched to a gene. CDR3 sequence reads: CASSSTSGMGKVQYF. CDR3 nucleotides: TGTGCCAGCAGCTCTACTAGCGGGATGGGCAAAGTGCAGTACTTC.

This clonotype has a count of ten or more. The gene calls are TRBV12-3 or TRBV12-4 and TRBJ2-6; D unclear. Trimming pared 5 bases from V and 4 bases from J, leaving 12 bases between. CDR3 length: 15 amino acids. The CDR3 is CASSPPGLGANVLTF. Written as DNA, the CDR3 is TGTGCCAGCAGTCCCCCCGGCCTAGGGGCCAACGTCCTGACTTTC.

This clonotype turned up a few times. This may be a read error, as it is one base from a much larger clone. This chain links TRBV5-1 with TRBJ2-7, with 13 bases aligning to TRBD2. CDR1 is SGHRS and CDR2 is YFSETQ in the germline V gene. V lost 2 bases, J lost 5 bases, and 4 bases stayed unmatched. The CDR3 is 15 amino acids. CDR3 DNA sequence: TGCGCCAGCAGCTTAGGGACTAGCGGGAACCACGAGCAGTACTTC. The encoded protein is CASSLGTSGNHEQYF.

This chain uses TRBV28 with TRBJ2-5, with 8 bases identical to TRBD2. Germline loops: CDR1 MDHEN, CDR2 SYDVKM. This CDR3 has 16 amino acids. V lost 5 bases to trimming and J lost 5 bases; unmatched junction nucleotides: 13. The CDR3 is CASSTPGAGEVETQYF. The CDR3 coding sequence is TGTGCCAGCAGTACCCCGGGAGCGGGAGAAGTGGAGACCCAGTACTTC. The whole variable domain, remainder taken from reference TRBV28 and TRBJ2-5, is DVKVTQSSRYLVKRTGEKVFLECVQDMDHENMFWYRQDPGLGLRLIYFSYDVKMKEKGDIPEGYSVSREKKERFSLILESASTNQTSMYLCASSTPGAGEVETQYFGPGTRLLVL.

In its sample, this clonotype was seen a few times. The CDR3 sequence: CSGTGGYEQYF. CDR3 DNA: TGCAGCGGGACAGGGGGCTACGAGCAGTACTTC. This chain joins TRBV29-1 and TRBJ2-7; TRBD1 aligns across 10 bases. The CDR3 loop spans 11 amino acids. J was trimmed by 3 bases and V by 7 bases; bases with no gene match: 0. Germline V lookup: CDR1 SQVTM, CDR2 ANQGSEA.

In its sample, this clonotype was seen many times. The chain couples TRBV6-1 to TRBJ1-5, with a possible D match to TRBD1 (5 bases). Deletions cut 2 bases from V and 6 bases from J, with 11 bases between. Germline V CDR1 and CDR2: MNHNS, SASEGT. The CDR3 totals 14 residues. This CDR3 reads CASSERRDVQPQHF. DNA for the CDR3: TGTGCCAGCAGTGAACGTCGGGACGTTCAGCCCCAGCATTTT.

The V and J genes are TRBV24-1 and TRBJ2-1; D is ambiguous. V was trimmed by 7 bases and J by 6 bases, leaving 12 bases between them. Per the germline V gene, CDR1 is KGHDR and CDR2 is SFDVKD. The CDR3 has 13 amino acids. The CDR3 reads CATSDPPGNEQFF. For the CDR3, the DNA is TGTGCCACCAGCGATCCCCCAGGCAATGAGCAGTTCTTC.

This clonotype was found many times. V gene TRBV2 combines with J gene TRBJ2-1; D remains ambiguous. CDR1 and CDR2 from the germline V gene are SNHLY and FYNNEI. The CDR3 runs to 13 residues. The V end was cut by 7 bases, the J end by 8 bases, with 15 bases between. For the CDR3, the DNA is TGTGCCAGCACGCTGAGTCCCCCGCATGAGCAGTTCTTC. This encodes CASTLSPPHEQFF. Full variable domain (remainder filled in from reference TRBV2 and TRBJ2-1): EPEVTQTPSHQVTQMGQEVILRCVPISNHLYFYWYRQILGQKVEFLVSFYNNEISEKSEIFDDQFSVERPDGSNFTLKIRSTKLEDSAMYFCASTLSPPHEQFFGPGTRLTVL.

This clonotype was seen at least ten times. The chain recombines TRBV20-1 with TRBJ2-2; 10 bases are a match to TRBD2. CDR1 and CDR2 from the germline V gene are DFQATT and SNEGSKA (reference sequence). V gave up 0 bases and J gave up 5 bases; unmatched junction bases: 6. The CDR3 runs to 16 residues. CDR3 nucleotides: TGCAGTGCTAGAGATACCCTAGCGGGAGAGACCGGGGAGCTGTTTTTT. It translates to CSARDTLAGETGELFF.

This clonotype has a count of ten or more. V usage is TRBV20-1 and J usage is TRBJ2-3; possible D gene TRBD2, 5 bases. The CDR3 is made up of 14 amino acids. V was pared by 7 bases and J by 6 bases, with 20 bases between. The germline V gene has CDR1 DFQATT and CDR2 SNEGSKA (reference sequence). This chain's CDR3 is CSGQRTGILDTQYF. The CDR3 DNA reads TGCAGTGGCCAAAGGACTGGGATATTGGATACGCAGTATTTT.

The CDR3 is CASSRLGAGLNQPQHF. The CDR3 region has the DNA TGTGCCAGCTCGCGACTAGGCGCCGGACTCAATCAGCCCCAGCATTTT. The chain carries TRBV18 and TRBJ1-5, with D hard to call. The V and J ends lost 6 bases and 3 bases respectively, with 18 bases between them. The CDR3 has 16 amino acids. Germline CDR1 is KGHSH and CDR2 is LQKENI. The full variable domain, rest sourced from reference TRBV18 and TRBJ1-5, is NAGVMQNPRHLVRRRGQEARLRCSPMKGHSHVYWYRQLPEEGLKFMVYLQKENIIDESGMPKERFSAEFPKEGPSILRIQQVVRGDSAAYFCASSRLGAGLNQPQHFGDGTRLSIL.

The rearrangement joins TRBV5-4 to TRBJ1-1; unclear D gene. Trimming took off 3 bases at V and 1 base at J, with 10 bases between the two ends. The CDR3 spans 14 residues. Germline V gene lookup returns CDR1 SGHNT and CDR2 YYREEE (reference sequence). The CDR3: CASSSDQGNTEAFF. The CDR3 DNA sequence: TGTGCCAGCAGCTCGGATCAAGGGAACACTGAAGCTTTCTTT.

This clonotype came up many times. The chain is built from TRBV7-9 and TRBJ1-3; the D is unclear. Looked up from germline, CDR1 is SEHNR and CDR2 is FQNEAQ (reference sequence). Trimming removed 4 bases from V and 0 bases from J, with 13 bases in between. There are 16 residues in the CDR3. CDR3 nucleotide sequence: TGTGCCAGCAGCTCAAAAACTGCGCTCTCTGGAAACACCATATATTTT. Translation gives CASSSKTALSGNTIYF. The full variable domain, rest sourced from reference TRBV7-9 and TRBJ1-3, is DTGVSQNPRHKITKRGQNVTFRCDPISEHNRLYWYRQTLGQGPEFLTYFQNEAQLEKSRLLSDRFSAERPKGSFSTLEIQRTEQGDSAMYLCASSSKTALSGNTIYFGEGSWLTVV.

V gene TRBV12-5 combines with J gene TRBJ1-5; 8 bases are shared with TRBD1. Per germline, CDR1 LGHNT and CDR2 FRNRAP. The CDR3 runs to 17 residues. V lost 1 base and J lost 3; bases outside the gene matches: 8. In nucleotides, the CDR3 is TGTGCTAGTGGTTTGGCGATATGGACAGGGCTCAATCAGCCCCAGCATTTT. Translation gives CASGLAIWTGLNQPQHF.

At least ten counts were recorded for this clonotype. The V and J genes are TRBV20-1 and TRBJ2-7; a weak D match, TRBD1 (6 bases). Germline lookup yields CDR1 DFQATT and CDR2 SNEGSKA (reference sequence). Between the trimmed V and J ends, which lost 0 bases and 0 bases, there was a span of 12 bases. CDR3 size: 15 residues. The CDR3 loop is CSARDPRQASYEQYF. The CDR3 nucleotides are TGCAGTGCTAGAGATCCGAGACAGGCCTCCTACGAGCAGTACTTC.

This clonotype was seen a handful of times. The V call is TRBV15, the J call TRBJ2-1, with D possibly TRBD2 on 6 matching bases. Trimming shortened V by 0 bases and J by 4 bases, and 13 bases separated the two germline ends. This CDR3 region has 16 residues. Germline V CDR1 and CDR2: LNHNV, YYDKDF (reference sequence). CDR3 DNA: TGTGCCACCAGCAGAGATCCGGGACTGTTATACAATGAGCAGTTCTTC. Its protein product is CATSRDPGLLYNEQFF.

This clonotype has only a few counts. V usage is TRBV6-6 and J usage is TRBJ2-7; D gene unclear. V was trimmed by 10 bases and J by 0 bases, leaving 13 bases between them. Germline V gene lookup returns CDR1 MNHNY and CDR2 SVGAGI (reference sequence). The CDR3 has 13 residues. The CDR3 bases are TGTGCCACCCAATTCGCCAGCTCCTACGAGCAGTACTTC. The encoded protein is CATQFASSYEQYF.

This clonotype has ten or more counts. This sequence joins TRBV9 and TRBJ1-1; D uncertain. The CDR3 has 13 amino acids. V lost 1 base, J lost 1 base, and 5 bases lay in between. Germline-derived CDR1 and CDR2 are SGDLS and YYNGEE. CDR3 DNA sequence: TGTGCCAGCAGCGTACGGGAGAACACTGAAGCTTTCTTT. Its translation: CASSVRENTEAFF.

This chain links TRBV7-9 with TRBJ2-1, with D unclear. The CDR3 covers 13 residues. V lost 5 bases to trimming and J lost 6 bases, with 11 bases between them. Germline assignment: CDR1 SEHNR and CDR2 FQNEAQ (reference sequence). CDR3 amino acids: CASSLPGFNEQFF. CDR3 sequence (DNA): TGTGCCAGCAGCCTCCCTGGGTTCAATGAGCAGTTCTTC.

There are a few counts of this clonotype. J is TRBJ2-1 and V is TRBV20-1, with 7 bases identical to TRBD2. The CDR3 covers 14 residues. J gave up 9 bases and V 3 bases, and 11 bases lay outside the gene matches. CDR1 is DFQATT, CDR2 SNEGSKA, per germline (reference sequence). CDR3 sequence: CSARGAGVNGEQFF. The CDR3 coding sequence is TGCAGTGCTAGGGGTGCGGGAGTAAACGGTGAGCAGTTCTTC.

This clonotype was seen only a few times. The rearrangement joins TRBV27 to TRBJ2-7; 8 nucleotides line up with TRBD2. The CDR3 runs 16 residues. Germline assignment: CDR1 MNHEY and CDR2 SMNVEV (reference sequence). With 5 bases clipped from V and 3 bases from J, the junction kept 12 bases outside the gene matches. CDR3 coding DNA: TGTGCCAGCAGTCCACAACGATCCAGCGGGAGCTACGAGCAGTACTTC. It specifies CASSPQRSSGSYEQYF.

This chain links TRBV12-3 or TRBV12-4 with TRBJ1-1, with D possibly being TRBD1 (5 bases). CDR3 length equals 14 residues. The V end was cut by 5 bases, the J end by 1 base, with 11 bases between. CDR3 sequence: CASSPGLWNTEAFF. In DNA form, the CDR3 reads TGTGCCAGCAGTCCGGGGCTTTGGAACACTGAAGCTTTCTTT.

This clonotype was found many times. An end of the junction does not agree with germline; a read error may underlie this. The chain links TRBV7-8 to TRBJ2-3; maybe TRBD1 (5 bases). The V gene's germline CDR1 is SGHVS and CDR2 FQNEAQ. CDR3 size: 13 residues. The CDR3 sequence is CASSLGATDTQYF. CDR3 nucleotides: TGTGCCAGCAGTTTAGGGGCCACAGATACGCAGTATTTT.

Many counts were recorded for this clonotype. This sequence joins TRBV7-9 and TRBJ2-1, with D perhaps matching TRBD1 (6 bases). This CDR3 contains 12 residues. Germline CDR1 and CDR2: SEHNR and FQNEAQ (reference sequence). The germline V and J ends were trimmed by 1 base and 13 bases, with 11 bases remaining between them. Here the CDR3 reads CASSLDRVKQFF. As DNA, the CDR3 is TGTGCCAGCAGCTTAGACAGGGTAAAACAGTTCTTC.

This CDR3 is CSVEDSRGVGGYTF. DNA of the CDR3: TGCAGCGTTGAAGACTCAAGAGGGGTAGGAGGCTACACCTTC. The rearrangement uses TRBV29-1 and TRBJ1-2; the D gene is possibly TRBD1 (5 bases). The V gene's germline CDR1 is SQVTM and CDR2 ANQGSEA. There are 14 residues in the CDR3. V was cut by 0 bases and J by 8 bases, with 16 bases left in between.

V is TRBV2 and J is TRBJ1-2, with D tentatively TRBD1 (5 bases). The germline CDR1 and CDR2 sequences are SNHLY and FYNNEI. The V gene lost 4 bases and the J gene lost 3 bases, with 15 bases spanning the gap. This CDR3 is 15 amino acids long. For the CDR3, the DNA is TGTGCCAGCAGTGGGGGGTCCCCACGGGACTATGGCTACACCTTC. It codes for CASSGGSPRDYGYTF.

This chain uses TRBV20-1 with TRBJ2-3, with 8 positions matching TRBD1. Trimming cost V 3 bases and J 0 bases; bases outside gene matches: 5. The CDR3 is made up of 15 amino acids. CDR1 DFQATT and CDR2 SNEGSKA come from the germline V gene (reference sequence). The CDR3 DNA reads as TGCAGTGCTAGTGCCCGGACAGGGAGCACAGATACGCAGTATTTT. This encodes CSASARTGSTDTQYF.

The chain recombines TRBV29-1 with TRBJ2-6; no definite D call. The length of the CDR3 is 14 residues. V shed 4 bases and J shed 0 bases, with 7 bases lying between them. Germline values: CDR1 SQVTM, CDR2 ANQGSEA. Here the CDR3 reads CSVGVFSGANVLTF. The CDR3 nucleotides are TGCAGCGTTGGCGTCTTCTCTGGGGCCAACGTCCTGACTTTC.